This T cell receptor (beta chain) originates from a study of shared clonotypes between healthy human individuals. Across the study: Two female and three male donors aged 18 to 49 were enrolled.

Running of the assay took place at deep level. Methods used by the authors: For the immunoSEQ data, sequences were junction-only without quality scores, so filtering differed. The table came from immunoSEQ multiplex PCR; TCRdb's copy has only in-frame clones and leaves some out. D and trimming were read from the DNA, whereas the V and J calls and clone size are those reported in that table. The sample holds more than 2,000,000 clones; approximately 93% are singletons and the top ten take roughly 0.36%. V was pared by 5 bases and J by 0 bases, with 8 bases between. The CDR3 has 14 residues. Germline loops: CDR1 MDHEN, CDR2 SYDVKM. All the donors were Caucasian adults who lived in Nashville, Tennessee.

The sequenced material came from naive CD4+ T cells from PBMCs. Subset reported: CD45RA+ positively selected. The receptor was derived from a man between 18 and 35 years old in good health. Some clones in this sample may be carry-over from other donors' samples. The chain employs TRBV28 and TRBJ1-3; D is undetermined. The CDR3: CASSTAASGNTIYF. For the CDR3, the DNA is TGTGCCAGCAGTACAGCGGCCTCTGGAAACACCATATATTTT.